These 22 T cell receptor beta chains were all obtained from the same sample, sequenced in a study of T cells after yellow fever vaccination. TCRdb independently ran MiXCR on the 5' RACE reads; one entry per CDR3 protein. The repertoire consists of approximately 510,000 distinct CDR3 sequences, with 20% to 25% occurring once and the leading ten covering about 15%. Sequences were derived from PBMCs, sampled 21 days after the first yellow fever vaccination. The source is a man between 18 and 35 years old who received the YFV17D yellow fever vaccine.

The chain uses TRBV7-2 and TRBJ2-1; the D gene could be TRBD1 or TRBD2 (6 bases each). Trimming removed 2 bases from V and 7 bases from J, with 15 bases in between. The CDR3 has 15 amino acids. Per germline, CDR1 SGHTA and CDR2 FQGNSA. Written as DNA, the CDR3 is TGTGCCAGCAGCTTAAAAGTCCGGGGGCCTAATGAGCAGTTCTTC. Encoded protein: CASSLKVRGPNEQFF.

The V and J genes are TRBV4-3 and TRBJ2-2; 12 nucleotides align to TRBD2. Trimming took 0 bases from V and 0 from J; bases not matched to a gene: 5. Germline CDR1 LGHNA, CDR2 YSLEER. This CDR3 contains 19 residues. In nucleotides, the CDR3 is TGCGCCAGCAGCCAAGATGAAGGACTAGCGGGGACGAACACCGGGGAGCTGTTTTTT. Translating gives CASSQDEGLAGTNTGELFF.

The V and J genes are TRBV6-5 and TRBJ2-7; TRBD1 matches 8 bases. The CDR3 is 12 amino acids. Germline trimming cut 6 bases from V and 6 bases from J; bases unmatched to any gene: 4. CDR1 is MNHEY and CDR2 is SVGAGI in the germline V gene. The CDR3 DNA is TGTGCCAGCAGCGCGACAGGGGTCGAGCAGTACTTC. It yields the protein CASSATGVEQYF.

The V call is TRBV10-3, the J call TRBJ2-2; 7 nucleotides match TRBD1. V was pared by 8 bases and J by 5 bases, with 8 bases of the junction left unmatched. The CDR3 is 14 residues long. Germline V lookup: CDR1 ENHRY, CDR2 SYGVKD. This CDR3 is CAIREGQLTGELFF. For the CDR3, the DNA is TGTGCCATCCGAGAGGGACAGCTAACCGGGGAGCTGTTTTTT.

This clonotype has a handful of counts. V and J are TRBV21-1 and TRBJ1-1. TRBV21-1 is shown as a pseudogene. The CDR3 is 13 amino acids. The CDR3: CASSKRKDGEAFF. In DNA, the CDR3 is TGTGCCAGCAGCAAACGGAAAGACGGTGAAGCTTTCTTT.

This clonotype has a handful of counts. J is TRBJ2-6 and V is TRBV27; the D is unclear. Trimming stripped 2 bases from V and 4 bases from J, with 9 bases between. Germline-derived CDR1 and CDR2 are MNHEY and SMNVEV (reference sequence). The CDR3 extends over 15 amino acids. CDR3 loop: CASSLIPNGANVLTF. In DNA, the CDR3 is TGTGCCAGCAGTTTAATCCCAAACGGGGCCAACGTCCTGACTTTC.

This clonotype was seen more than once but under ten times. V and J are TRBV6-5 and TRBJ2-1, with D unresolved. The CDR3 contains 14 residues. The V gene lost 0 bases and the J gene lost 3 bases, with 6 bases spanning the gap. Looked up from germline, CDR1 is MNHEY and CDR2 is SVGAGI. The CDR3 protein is CASSYSADYNEQFF. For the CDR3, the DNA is TGTGCCAGCAGTTACTCGGCAGACTACAATGAGCAGTTCTTC.

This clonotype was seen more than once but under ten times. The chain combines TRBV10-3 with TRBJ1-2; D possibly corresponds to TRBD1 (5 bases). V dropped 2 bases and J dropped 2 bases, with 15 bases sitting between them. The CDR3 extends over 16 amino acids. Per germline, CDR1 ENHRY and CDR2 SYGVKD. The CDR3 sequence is CAISEIAGNRNYGYTF. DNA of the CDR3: TGTGCCATCAGTGAGATAGCAGGGAATAGAAACTATGGCTACACCTTC.

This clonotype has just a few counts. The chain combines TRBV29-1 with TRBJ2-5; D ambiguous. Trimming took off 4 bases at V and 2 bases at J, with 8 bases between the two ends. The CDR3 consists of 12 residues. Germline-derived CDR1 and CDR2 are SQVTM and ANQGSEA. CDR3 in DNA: TGCAGCGTTGGGGCCACTCAAGAGACCCAGTACTTC. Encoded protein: CSVGATQETQYF.

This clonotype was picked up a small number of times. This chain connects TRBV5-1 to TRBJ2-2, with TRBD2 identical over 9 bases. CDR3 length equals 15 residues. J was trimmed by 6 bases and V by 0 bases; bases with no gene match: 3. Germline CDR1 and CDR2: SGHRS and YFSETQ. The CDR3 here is CASSLGGLAPGELFF. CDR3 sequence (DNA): TGCGCCAGCAGCTTGGGGGGACTAGCCCCCGGGGAGCTGTTTTTT.

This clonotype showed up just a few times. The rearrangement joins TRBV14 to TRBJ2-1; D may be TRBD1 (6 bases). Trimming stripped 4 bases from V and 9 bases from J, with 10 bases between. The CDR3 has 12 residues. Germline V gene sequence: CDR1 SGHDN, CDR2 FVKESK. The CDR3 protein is CASSRTGIEQFF. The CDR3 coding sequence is TGTGCCAGCAGCCGAACAGGGATTGAGCAGTTCTTC.

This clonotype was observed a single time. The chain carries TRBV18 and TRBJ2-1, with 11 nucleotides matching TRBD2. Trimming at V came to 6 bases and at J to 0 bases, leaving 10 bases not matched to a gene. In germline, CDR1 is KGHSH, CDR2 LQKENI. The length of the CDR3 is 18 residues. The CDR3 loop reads CASSRATSGVSSYNEQFF. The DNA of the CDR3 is TGTGCCAGCTCCAGGGCGACTAGCGGGGTGAGCTCCTACAATGAGCAGTTCTTC.

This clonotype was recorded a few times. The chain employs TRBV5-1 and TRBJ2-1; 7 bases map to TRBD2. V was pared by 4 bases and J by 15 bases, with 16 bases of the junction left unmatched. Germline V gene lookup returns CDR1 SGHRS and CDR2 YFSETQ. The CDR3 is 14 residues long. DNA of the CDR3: TGCGCCAGCAGCCGAATAGCACCGGGAGGAGACGGGTTCTTC. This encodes CASSRIAPGGDGFF.

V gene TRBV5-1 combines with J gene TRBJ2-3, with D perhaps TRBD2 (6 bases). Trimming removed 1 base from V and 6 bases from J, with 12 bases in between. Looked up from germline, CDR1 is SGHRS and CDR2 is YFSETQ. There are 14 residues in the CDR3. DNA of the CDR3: TGCGCCAGCAGCTTGAACGCAGGGAGGGATACGCAGTATTTT. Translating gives CASSLNAGRDTQYF.

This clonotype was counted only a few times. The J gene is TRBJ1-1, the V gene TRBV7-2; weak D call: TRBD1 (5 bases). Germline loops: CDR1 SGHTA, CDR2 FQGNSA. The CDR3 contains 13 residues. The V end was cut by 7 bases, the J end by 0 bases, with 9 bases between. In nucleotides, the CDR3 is TGTGCCAGCACGCCCAGGGTGAACACTGAAGCTTTCTTT. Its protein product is CASTPRVNTEAFF.

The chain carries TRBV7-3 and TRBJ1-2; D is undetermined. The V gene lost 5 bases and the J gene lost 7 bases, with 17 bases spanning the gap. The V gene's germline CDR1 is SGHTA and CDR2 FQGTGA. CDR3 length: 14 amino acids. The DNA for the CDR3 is TGTGCCAGCAGCCTCGGACCGAGTCAAGGTGGCTACACCTTC. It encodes CASSLGPSQGGYTF.

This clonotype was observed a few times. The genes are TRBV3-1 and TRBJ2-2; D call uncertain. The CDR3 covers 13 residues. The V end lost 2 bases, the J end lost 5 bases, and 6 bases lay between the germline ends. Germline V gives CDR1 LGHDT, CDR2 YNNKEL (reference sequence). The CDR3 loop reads CASSQTQTGELFF. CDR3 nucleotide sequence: TGTGCCAGCAGCCAAACTCAGACCGGGGAGCTGTTTTTT. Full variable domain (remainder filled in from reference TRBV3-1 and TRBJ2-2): DTAVSQTPKYLVTQMGNDKSIKCEQNLGHDTMYWYKQDSKKFLKIMFSYNNKELIINETVPNRFSPKSPDKAHLNLHINSLELGDSAVYFCASSQTQTGELFFGEGSRLTVL.

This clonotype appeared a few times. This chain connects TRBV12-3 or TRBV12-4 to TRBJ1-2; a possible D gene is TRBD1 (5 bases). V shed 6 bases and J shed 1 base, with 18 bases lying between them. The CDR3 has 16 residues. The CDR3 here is CASSIRGVGLNYGYTF. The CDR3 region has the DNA TGTGCCAGCAGCATACGAGGTGTGGGACTTAACTATGGCTACACCTTC.

DNA of the CDR3: TGTGCCAGCAGCTTAAAGGCTGGCTACACCTTC. Translation gives CASSLKAGYTF. The J gene is TRBJ1-2, the V gene TRBV7-9; unclear D gene. Per germline, CDR1 SEHNR and CDR2 FQNEAQ (reference sequence). V lost 2 bases and J 7 bases, leaving 5 bases between the germline ends. CDR3 length: 11 amino acids.

CDR3 DNA: TGTGCCAGCAGCTTCGCAGGGGATACGCAGTATTTT. Translating it yields CASSFAGDTQYF. V usage is TRBV7-2 and J usage is TRBJ2-3; weak D call: TRBD1 (5 bases). Looked up from germline, CDR1 is SGHTA and CDR2 is FQGNSA. Between the trimmed V and J ends, which lost 3 bases and 6 bases, there was a span of 7 bases. The CDR3 is 12 residues long.

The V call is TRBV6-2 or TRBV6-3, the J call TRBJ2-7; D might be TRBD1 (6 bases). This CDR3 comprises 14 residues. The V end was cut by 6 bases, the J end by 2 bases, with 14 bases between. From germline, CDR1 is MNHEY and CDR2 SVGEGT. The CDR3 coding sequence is TGTGCCAGCAGCGACAGGATGGGGCCCTACGAGCAGTACTTC. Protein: CASSDRMGPYEQYF.

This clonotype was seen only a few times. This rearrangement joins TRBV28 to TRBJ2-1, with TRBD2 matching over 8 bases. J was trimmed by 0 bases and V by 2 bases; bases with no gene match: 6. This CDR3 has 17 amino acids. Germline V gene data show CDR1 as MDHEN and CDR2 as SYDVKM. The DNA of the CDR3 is TGTGCCAGCAGTTTACACCGGGGGGGTAGCTCCTACAATGAGCAGTTCTTC. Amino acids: CASSLHRGGSSYNEQFF.